This is a list of T cell receptor beta chains from one sample in a study of T cells in Graves' hyperthyroidism and ophthalmopathy. TCRdb analysed the multiplex PCR reads with MiXCR anew, one entry per CDR3 protein. Of around 200,000 distinct CDR3 sequences listed, over 15% are singletons. Sequenced input: blood. These receptors originate from a woman aged 50 to 65 with Graves' hyperthyroidism. The conserved cysteine and the conserved F or W are not part of the CDR3 here. Fields, in order: clone size, V gene, J gene, CDR3 protein. Not every row has a clone size; where given, it reads once, few, many or a size class.

many	TRBV11-2	TRBJ2-2	ASRTPGRNTGELF
many	TRBV7-9	TRBJ1-6	ATDRSSYNSPLH
many	TRBV7-6	TRBJ2-1	ASSFSDSGGTLRRYNEQF
few	TRBV19	TRBJ2-5	ASSIGLAGGATTQY
-	TRBV20-1	TRBJ2-1	SARDPDMSGGYNEQF
many	TRBV20-1	TRBJ1-6	SARGRDTYWSSYNSPLH
many	TRBV28	TRBJ2-5	ASSPQRYQETQY
-	TRBV27	TRBJ1-4	ASSLGGDGFKKLF
-	TRBV5-6	TRBJ1-2	ASSLGRGDYGYT
many	TRBV2	TRBJ1-5	ASRSGLVGNQPQH
-	TRBV7-8	TRBJ2-3	ASSQFRSTDTQY
-	TRBV5-1	TRBJ1-3	ASSRGDRVVRNGSVGSTIY
many	TRBV3-1	TRBJ2-3	ASRAGGHTDTQY
many	TRBV7-9	TRBJ2-7	ASRKGQGDIYEQY
-	TRBV2	TRBJ2-3	ARGSSSDTDTQY
many	TRBV6-1	TRBJ2-1	ASSFGGPSLYNEQF
many	TRBV6-2/TRBV6-3	TRBJ2-1	ASSYGTSVRNEQF
few	TRBV5-6	TRBJ1-6	ASSLEGGYSPLH
many	TRBV6-1	TRBJ1-6	ASTPGAGSPLH
many	TRBV28	TRBJ2-2	ASSLQAEGNTGELF
-	TRBV6-1	TRBJ1-5	ASSEGYLLLNQPQH
few	TRBV19	TRBJ1-6	ASTPAGTGIYNSPLH
few	TRBV5-6	TRBJ2-1	ASSLGPEDNEQF
many	TRBV12-3/TRBV12-4	TRBJ1-2	ASSPRTVQDGYT
few	TRBV6-2/TRBV6-3	TRBJ2-3	ASRKGGPWDTQY
many	TRBV6-1	TRBJ2-7	ASRPQGASYEQY
many	TRBV11-2	TRBJ2-1	ASSERGATYNEQF
few	TRBV14	TRBJ1-1	ASSPYLNTEAF
many	TRBV2	TRBJ2-2	ASRDREGTGELF
many	TRBV6-1	TRBJ1-6	ASSLHYNSPLH
few	TRBV4-3	-	ASSSGQGERKEKLF
few	TRBV27	TRBJ1-1	ASTDLGGGRTEAF
few	TRBV19	TRBJ2-1	ASSILAYNEQF
many	TRBV6-1	TRBJ1-5	ASSEISPYSNQPQH
-	TRBV11-3	TRBJ2-3	ASSLGLTSGRADTQY
many	TRBV19	TRBJ1-5	ASSLRDRHQPQH
many	TRBV10-2	TRBJ2-1	ASRGTSGGASEQF
few	TRBV20-1	TRBJ2-2	SAQGARVTGELF
many	TRBV12-3/TRBV12-4	TRBJ1-4	ASSLLGAREKLF
many	TRBV29-1	TRBJ2-1	SVEEVLGSDEQF
many	TRBV5-1	TRBJ1-1	ASSFSEGMNTEAF
-	TRBV12-3/TRBV12-4	TRBJ1-1	ASRKAGTLNTEAF
many	TRBV15	TRBJ2-5	ATSRGQGFGEKETQY
-	TRBV11-1	TRBJ1-4	ASSRGQGINEKLF
many	TRBV5-1	TRBJ1-1	ASSLPGTGLEAF
-	TRBV3-1	TRBJ1-5	ASSQGVRNQPQH